The present TCR beta chain was sequenced within a study of blood T cells in healthy people across ages. After removal of 8 bases from V and 5 bases from J, the junction contained 7 bases not matched to a gene. This CDR3 comprises 13 residues. Germline V lookup: CDR1 SNHLY, CDR2 FYNNEI. For the second PCR, which ran for roughly 6 to 12 cycles, a sample-barcoded 5' primer and a J-beta primer mix were used. TCRdb analysed the 5' RACE reads with MiXCR anew, one entry per CDR3 protein. The sample lists hundreds of thousands of distinct CDR3 sequences; about 30% were seen once. This clonotype appeared a few times.

V is TRBV2 and J is TRBJ2-5, with TRBD1 matching over 8 bases. What was sequenced was blood. The sequence was obtained from a woman older than 75 in good health. CDR3 nucleotide sequence: TGTGCCAGCCTAGGACAGGGCAGGGAGACCCAGTACTTC. It specifies CASLGQGRETQYF.